This T cell receptor (beta chain) was retrieved from a study of radiotherapy plus CTLA-4 blockade in lung cancer. The CDR3 totals 15 residues. Trimming took off 1 base at V and 4 bases at J, with 14 bases between the two ends. Germline V gene sequence: CDR1 SGHKS, CDR2 YYEKEE (reference sequence). About this clone: Its antigen is currently unknown.

Findings and caveats of the study: Researchers report tumor-derived TCR clones expanding in blood after radiotherapy plus ipilimumab.

Repertoires were generated with immunoSEQ multiplex PCR, while TCRdb's copy carries only in-frame clones and drops some. The profile covers over 100,000 clones, with roughly 80% appearing a single time and 2.5% to 3.5% taken by the ten largest. Material: peripheral blood, obtained from a patient treated with radiotherapy plus ipilimumab. The clonotype comes from a human donor with non-small cell lung cancer that progressed on radiotherapy plus ipilimumab. Some clones in this sample may be carry-over from other donors' samples. The genes are TRBV5-5 and TRBJ1-1; no clear D gene. The CDR3 DNA follows: TGTGCCAGCAGCTTGTTTCCGTCGGGGATCACTGAAGCTTTCTTT. Its translation: CASSLFPSGITEAFF.